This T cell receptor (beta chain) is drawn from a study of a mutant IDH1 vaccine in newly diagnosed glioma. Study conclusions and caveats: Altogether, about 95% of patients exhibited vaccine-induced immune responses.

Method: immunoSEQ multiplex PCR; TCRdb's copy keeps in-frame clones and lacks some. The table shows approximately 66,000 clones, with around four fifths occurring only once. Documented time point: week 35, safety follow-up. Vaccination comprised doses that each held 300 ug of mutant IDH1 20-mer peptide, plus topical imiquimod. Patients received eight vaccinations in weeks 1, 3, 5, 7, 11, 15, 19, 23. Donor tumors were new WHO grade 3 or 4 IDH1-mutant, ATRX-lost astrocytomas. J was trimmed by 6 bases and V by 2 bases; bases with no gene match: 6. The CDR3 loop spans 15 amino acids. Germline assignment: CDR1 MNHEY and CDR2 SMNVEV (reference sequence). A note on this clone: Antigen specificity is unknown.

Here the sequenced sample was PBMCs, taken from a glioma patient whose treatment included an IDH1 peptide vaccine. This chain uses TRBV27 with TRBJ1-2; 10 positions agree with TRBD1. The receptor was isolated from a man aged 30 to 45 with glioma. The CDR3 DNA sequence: TGTGCCAGCAGTTTACGGAAAGACAGGGGGCATGGCTACACCTTC. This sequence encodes CASSLRKDRGHGYTF.